Below, 16 T cell receptor beta chains from the same sample are listed, as sequenced in a study of blood T cell repertoires in COVID-19. Clones were read by immunoSEQ multiplex PCR, and TCRdb kept only the in-frame ones, dropping some. This repertoire shows roughly 91,000 clones, roughly three quarters found once; its top ten account for 11%. Sequencing was done on a sample of peripheral blood. These receptors all stem from a man between 65 and 79 years old with acute or convalescent COVID-19.

The chain joins TRBV18 to TRBJ2-7; 9 bases align to TRBD1. The germline gives CDR1 KGHSH, CDR2 LQKENI. V lost 3 bases, J lost 5 bases, and 11 bases stayed unmatched. CDR3 length: 16 amino acids. The CDR3 region has the DNA TGTGCCAGCTCACCCCCCGGGGGGACAGGGTACCACGAGCAGTACTTC. Translating it yields CASSPPGGTGYHEQYF. The variable domain in full, with the rest retrieved from reference TRBV18 and TRBJ2-7, is NAGVMQNPRHLVRRRGQEARLRCSPMKGHSHVYWYRQLPEEGLKFMVYLQKENIIDESGMPKERFSAEFPKEGPSILRIQQVVRGDSAAYFCASSPPGGTGYHEQYFGPGTRLTVT.

This rearrangement joins TRBV28 to TRBJ2-7, with 8 bases lining up with TRBD1. With V trimmed by 5 bases and J by 0 bases, 9 bases remained unmatched. CDR1 and CDR2 (germline): MDHEN, SYDVKM. CDR3 length: 16 residues. In DNA form, the CDR3 reads TGTGCCAGCAGTCGAGTCCGACAGGGGCGCTCCTACGAGCAGTACTTC. Translated: CASSRVRQGRSYEQYF.

The chain uses TRBV10-1 and TRBJ2-5; D unclear. Looked up from germline, CDR1 is WNHNN and CDR2 is SYGVQD (reference sequence). The CDR3 sequence is 14 residues long. V was trimmed by 4 bases and J by 0 bases, leaving 9 bases between them. CDR3 DNA sequence: TGCGCCAGCAGTGCGTTCAGAAACCAAGAGACCCAGTACTTC. It encodes CASSAFRNQETQYF.

The gene calls are TRBV2 and TRBJ2-3; 10 bases match TRBD1. V lost 7 bases, J lost 3 bases, and 4 bases stayed unmatched. This CDR3 is 14 amino acids long. Looked up from germline, CDR1 is SNHLY and CDR2 is FYNNEI. The CDR3 here is CASMPGQGTDTQYF. In nucleotides, the CDR3 is TGTGCCAGCATGCCGGGACAGGGGACAGATACGCAGTATTTT.

The gene calls are TRBV2 and TRBJ1-3; D gene unclear. Germline values: CDR1 SNHLY, CDR2 FYNNEI. CDR3 length equals 16 residues. Trimming left V 6 bases short and J 0 bases short, with 15 bases between. The CDR3 reads CASSERHPSSGNTIYF. CDR3 DNA: TGTGCCAGCAGCGAGAGGCATCCGAGCTCTGGAAACACCATATATTTT.

This chain links TRBV5-1 with TRBJ1-1; D remains ambiguous. Germline values: CDR1 SGHRS, CDR2 YFSETQ. This CDR3 comprises 14 residues. V was shortened by 7 bases and J by 3 bases, with 16 bases between the two germline ends. The CDR3 protein is CASRGAFGYTEAFF. CDR3 sequence (DNA): TGCGCCAGCCGGGGAGCCTTTGGGTACACTGAAGCTTTCTTT.

This clone has just one count. The genes are TRBV7-9 and TRBJ2-3; the match to TRBD2 covers 7 bases. Looked up from germline, CDR1 is SEHNR and CDR2 is FQNEAQ (reference sequence). V lost 5 bases and J lost 5; bases outside the gene matches: 13. The CDR3 consists of 16 residues. The CDR3 region has the DNA TGTGCCAGCAGCCCATTGACTAGCTCATTTAAAGATACGCAGTATTTT. Protein sequence: CASSPLTSSFKDTQYF.

The V call is TRBV7-9, the J call TRBJ1-2, with 7 positions matching TRBD1. The CDR3 runs 14 residues. Germline V gene lookup returns CDR1 SEHNR and CDR2 FQNEAQ (reference sequence). Germline trimming cut 6 bases from V and 7 bases from J; bases unmatched to any gene: 11. DNA of the CDR3: TGTGCCAGCAGACTCGACAGGGCCCCCAGTGGCTACACCTTC. Protein: CASRLDRAPSGYTF. Full variable domain (missing parts from reference TRBV7-9 and TRBJ1-2): DTGVSQNPRHKITKRGQNVTFRCDPISEHNRLYWYRQTLGQGPEFLTYFQNEAQLEKSRLLSDRFSAERPKGSFSTLEIQRTEQGDSAMYLCASRLDRAPSGYTFGSGTRLTVV.

The chain employs TRBV28 and TRBJ1-4; unclear D gene. Per the germline V gene, CDR1 is MDHEN and CDR2 is SYDVKM. This CDR3 spans 15 amino acids. Between the trimmed V and J ends, which lost 3 bases and 4 bases, there was a span of 12 bases. The CDR3: CASSLPSRRNEKLFF. Written as DNA, the CDR3 is TGTGCCAGCAGTTTGCCCTCTAGGCGTAATGAAAAACTGTTTTTT.

The chain uses TRBV11-2 and TRBJ1-6; D is unclear. Germline assignment: CDR1 SGHAT and CDR2 FQNNGV. The CDR3 is 15 residues long. V was cut by 4 bases and J by 7 bases, with 14 bases left in between. CDR3 residues: CASSSQSAGNSPLHF. Here the CDR3 DNA reads TGTGCCAGCAGCTCGCAGTCGGCAGGAAATTCACCCCTCCACTTT.

The J gene is TRBJ1-1, the V gene TRBV28; no clear D gene. This CDR3 has 13 residues. V was cut by 7 bases and J by 5 bases, with 14 bases left in between. Germline V gene data show CDR1 as MDHEN and CDR2 as SYDVKM. The CDR3 nucleotides are TGTGCCAGCACTTTCTCGGGAAGGACTGAAGCTTTCTTT. This gives the protein CASTFSGRTEAFF.

The chain uses TRBV19 and TRBJ1-2; D may be TRBD1 (5 bases). Germline CDR1 is LNHDA and CDR2 is SQIVND (reference sequence). V shed 7 bases and J shed 8 bases, with 20 bases lying between them. The CDR3 runs 14 residues. The CDR3 bases are TGTGCCAGTACCCGGGGGGGGAGCCAAGGAGGCTACACCTTC. It specifies CASTRGGSQGGYTF. The entire variable domain, with the rest obtained from reference TRBV19 and TRBJ1-2, is as follows: DGGITQSPKYLFRKEGQNVTLSCEQNLNHDAMYWYRQDPGQGLRLIYYSQIVNDFQKGDIAEGYSVSREKKESFPLTVTSAQKNPTAFYLCASTRGGSQGGYTFGSGTRLTVV.

V is TRBV24-1 and J is TRBJ2-5; a possible D gene is TRBD2 (5 bases). The CDR3 has 14 amino acids. V dropped 4 bases and J dropped 2 bases, with 10 bases sitting between them. The germline V gene has CDR1 KGHDR and CDR2 SFDVKD. In DNA form, the CDR3 reads TGTGCCACCAGTGACCAGGACTCTCAAGAGACCCAGTACTTC. Its translation is CATSDQDSQETQYF.

The chain couples TRBV24-1 to TRBJ1-2; 7 bases are a match to TRBD1. CDR1 KGHDR and CDR2 SFDVKD come from the germline V gene. J gave up 0 bases and V 4 bases, and 7 bases lay outside the gene matches. This CDR3 is built from 16 residues. The CDR3 region has the DNA TGTGCCACCAGTGACCCCGGGACAGCAGCTAACTATGGCTACACCTTC. Translating gives CATSDPGTAANYGYTF.

There are a few counts of this clone. CDR3 region: CATRNGSWNQPQHF. Here the CDR3 DNA reads TGTGCCACAAGAAATGGGAGTTGGAATCAGCCCCAGCATTTT. V is TRBV19 and J is TRBJ1-5; unclear D gene. Germline CDR1 LNHDA, CDR2 SQIVND (reference sequence). This CDR3 is built from 14 residues. V was cut by 10 bases and J by 4 bases, with 17 bases left in between.

The CDR3 protein is CASTLGLGNTEAFF. CDR3 DNA sequence: TGTGCCAGTACCCTAGGACTGGGGAACACTGAAGCTTTCTTT. The chain couples TRBV19 to TRBJ1-1; D is unresolved. Germline loops: CDR1 LNHDA, CDR2 SQIVND (reference sequence). The CDR3 spans 14 residues. V shed 7 bases and J shed 1 base, with 13 bases lying between them.